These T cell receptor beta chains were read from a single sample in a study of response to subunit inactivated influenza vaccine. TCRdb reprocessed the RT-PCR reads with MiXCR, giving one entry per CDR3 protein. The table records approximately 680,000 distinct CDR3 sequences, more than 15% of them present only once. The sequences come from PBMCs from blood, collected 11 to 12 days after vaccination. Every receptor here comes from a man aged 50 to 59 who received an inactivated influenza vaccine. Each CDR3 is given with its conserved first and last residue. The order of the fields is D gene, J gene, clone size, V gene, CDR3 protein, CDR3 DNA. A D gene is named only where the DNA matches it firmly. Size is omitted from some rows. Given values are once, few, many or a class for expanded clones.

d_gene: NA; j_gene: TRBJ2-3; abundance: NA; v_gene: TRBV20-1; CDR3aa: CSARVPVLARHTDTQYF; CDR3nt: TGCAGTGCTAGAGTTCCAGTGCTAGCGCGGCACACAGATACGCAGTATTTT
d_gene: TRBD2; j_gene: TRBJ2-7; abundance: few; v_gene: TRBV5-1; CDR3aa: CASKEGLASYEQYF; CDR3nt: TGCGCCAGCAAGGAAGGACTAGCCTCCTACGAGCAGTACTTC
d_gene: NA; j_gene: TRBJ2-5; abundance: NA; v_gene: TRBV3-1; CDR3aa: CASSQEKGLPAYF; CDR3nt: TGTGCCAGCAGCCAAGAAAAAGGGCTGCCGGCGTACTTC
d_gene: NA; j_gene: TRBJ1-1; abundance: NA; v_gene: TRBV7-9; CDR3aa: CAISLNANTEAFF; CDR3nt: TGTGCCATCAGCTTAAACGCTAACACTGAAGCTTTCTTT
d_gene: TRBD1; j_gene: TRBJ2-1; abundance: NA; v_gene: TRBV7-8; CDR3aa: CASSSTPRDSQFRDEQFF; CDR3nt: TGTGCCAGCAGCTCCACCCCCCGGGACAGTCAATTTAGGGATGAGCAGTTCTTC
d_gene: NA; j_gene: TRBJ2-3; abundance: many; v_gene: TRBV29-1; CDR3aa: CSVEGGPSTDTQYF; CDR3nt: TGCAGCGTTGAAGGTGGGCCTAGCACAGATACGCAGTATTTT
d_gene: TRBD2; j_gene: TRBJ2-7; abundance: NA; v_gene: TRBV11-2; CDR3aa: CASSHPTGGIYEQYF; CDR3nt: TGTGCCAGCAGCCACCCAACGGGGGGGATCTACGAGCAGTACTTC
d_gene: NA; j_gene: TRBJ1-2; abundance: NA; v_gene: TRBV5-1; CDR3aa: CASSLEAGNGYTF; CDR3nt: TGCGCCAGCAGCTTGGAAGCAGGAAATGGCTACACCTTC
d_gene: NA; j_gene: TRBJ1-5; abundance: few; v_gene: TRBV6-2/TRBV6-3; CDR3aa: CASSSRHTDSSSNQPQHF; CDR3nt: TGTGCCAGCAGTTCAAGACATACGGACTCCTCTAGCAATCAGCCCCAGCATTTT
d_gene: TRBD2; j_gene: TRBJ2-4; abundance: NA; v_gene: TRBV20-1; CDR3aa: CSAKRRGGWSKNIQYF; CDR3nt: TGCAGTGCTAAGCGGCGGGGGGGCTGGTCCAAAAACATTCAGTACTTC
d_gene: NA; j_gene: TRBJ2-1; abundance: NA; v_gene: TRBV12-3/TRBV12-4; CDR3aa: CASSFVPTYNEQFF; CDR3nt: TGTGCCAGCAGTTTTGTGCCTACCTACAATGAGCAGTTCTTC
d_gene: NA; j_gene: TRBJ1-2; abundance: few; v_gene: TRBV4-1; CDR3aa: CASSQEGGASSYGYTF; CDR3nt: TGCGCCAGCAGCCAAGAAGGGGGGGCGAGTAGTTATGGCTACACCTTC
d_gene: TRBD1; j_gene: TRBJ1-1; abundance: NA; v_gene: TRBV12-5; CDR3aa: CASGLVPIPGQSFNTEAFF; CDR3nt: TGTGCTAGTGGTTTGGTACCGATCCCGGGACAGAGTTTCAACACTGAAGCTTTCTTT
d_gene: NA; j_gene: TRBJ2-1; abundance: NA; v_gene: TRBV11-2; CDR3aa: CASSSKTVDSYNEQFF; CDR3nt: TGTGCCAGCAGCTCCAAGACGGTTGACTCCTACAATGAGCAGTTCTTC
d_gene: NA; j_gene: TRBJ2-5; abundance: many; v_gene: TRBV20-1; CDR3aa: CSARDQETQYF; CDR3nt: TGCAGTGCTAGAGATCAGGAGACCCAGTACTTC
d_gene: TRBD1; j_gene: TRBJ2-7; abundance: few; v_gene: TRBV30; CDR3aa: CAWSLRGYFYEQYF; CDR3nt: TGTGCCTGGAGCCTCAGGGGGTATTTCTACGAGCAGTACTTC
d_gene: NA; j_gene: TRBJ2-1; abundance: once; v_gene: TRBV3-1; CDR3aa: CASSQGLRSNEQFF; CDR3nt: TGTGCCAGCAGCCAAGGGTTGCGGAGCAATGAGCAGTTCTTC
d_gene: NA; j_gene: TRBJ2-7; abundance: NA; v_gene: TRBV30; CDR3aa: CAWSGSGFAYEQYF; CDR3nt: TGTGCCTGGAGCGGTAGCGGATTCGCCTACGAGCAGTACTTC
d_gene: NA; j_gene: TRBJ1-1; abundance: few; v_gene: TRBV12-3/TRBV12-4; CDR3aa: CASSTKENTEAFF; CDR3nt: TGTGCCAGCAGTACAAAAGAGAACACTGAAGCTTTCTTT
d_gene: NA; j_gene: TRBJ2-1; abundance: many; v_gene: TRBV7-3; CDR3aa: CASSLFGREYNEQFF; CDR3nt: TGTGCCAGCAGCTTATTCGGGCGGGAATACAATGAGCAGTTCTTC
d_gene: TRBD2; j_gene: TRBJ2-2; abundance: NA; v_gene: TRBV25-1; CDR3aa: CASSEYIGASGGTGELFF; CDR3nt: TGTGCCAGCAGTGAATATATCGGGGCTAGCGGGGGAACCGGGGAGCTGTTTTTT
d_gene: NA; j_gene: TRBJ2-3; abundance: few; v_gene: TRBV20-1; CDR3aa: CSARPLARDTQYF; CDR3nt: TGCAGTGCTAGACCGCTAGCTCGAGATACGCAGTATTTT
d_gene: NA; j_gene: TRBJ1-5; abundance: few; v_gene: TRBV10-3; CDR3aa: CAISESPNRLSNQPQHF; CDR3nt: TGTGCCATCAGTGAGTCTCCGAACAGGCTTAGCAATCAGCCCCAGCATTTT
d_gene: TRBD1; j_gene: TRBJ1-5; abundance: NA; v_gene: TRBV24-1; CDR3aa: CATSDRRDRESQPQHF; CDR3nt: TGTGCCACCAGTGACCGCCGGGACAGGGAAAGCCAGCCCCAGCATTTT
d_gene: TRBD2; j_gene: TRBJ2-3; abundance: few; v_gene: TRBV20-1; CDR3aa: CSAKGGGAADTQYF; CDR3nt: TGCAGTGCTAAGGGCGGGGGGGCCGCAGATACGCAGTATTTT
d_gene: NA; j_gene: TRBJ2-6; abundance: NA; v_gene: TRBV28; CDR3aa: CASSLAAGSANVLTF; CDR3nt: TGTGCCAGCAGTTTGGCGGCAGGGTCGGCCAACGTCCTGACTTTC